This is a list of T cell receptor beta chains from one sample in a study of a mutant IDH1 vaccine in newly diagnosed glioma. Repertoires were generated with immunoSEQ multiplex PCR, while TCRdb's copy carries only in-frame clones and drops some. The repertoire includes fewer than 90,000 clones, less than 90% of them detected once, and roughly 12% sits in the top ten. Their target antigens are unknown. The material was PBMCs, obtained from a glioma patient whose treatment included an IDH1 peptide vaccine. The receptor source for this set is a man aged 18-30 years with glioma. CDR3s include the opening cysteine and the closing phenylalanine or tryptophan. D genes are given only for firm matches. Clone size, where shown, is once, few, many, or a class for clones that have expanded.

J gene | V gene | clone size | D gene | CDR3 protein | CDR3 DNA
TRBJ1-1 | TRBV30 | . | . | CAWSVDRGTEAFF | TGTGCCTGGAGTGTCGACCGGGGCACTGAAGCTTTCTTT
TRBJ1-1 | TRBV29-1 | once | . | CSARRGGTQATEAFF | TGCAGCGCCCGCCGAGGAGGGACCCAGGCCACTGAAGCTTTCTTT
TRBJ2-7 | TRBV19 | . | TRBD2 | CASSIGLAGGLYEQYF | TGTGCCAGTAGTATCGGACTAGCGGGAGGCTTGTACGAGCAGTACTTC
TRBJ1-5 | TRBV9 | few | TRBD1 | CASGSGTGGDQPQHF | TGTGCCAGCGGGTCCGGGACAGGGGGCGATCAGCCCCAGCATTTT
TRBJ1-5 | TRBV6-6 | . | . | CASSYWAENSNQPQHF | TGTGCCAGCAGTTACTGGGCAGAGAATAGCAATCAGCCCCAGCATTTT
TRBJ1-4 | TRBV6-5 | . | . | CASSYMGRQNEKLFF | TGTGCCAGCAGTTATATGGGCCGACAGAATGAAAAACTGTTTTTT
TRBJ1-4 | TRBV28 | . | . | CASSLGEKLFF | TGTGCCAGCAGTTTAGGTGAAAAACTGTTTTTT
TRBJ1-1 | TRBV18 | . | TRBD1 | CASSPDRGNTEAFF | TGTGCCAGCTCACCAGACAGGGGGAACACTGAAGCTTTCTTT
TRBJ2-4 | TRBV4-2 | . | TRBD2 | CASSQDLKSGSGIQYF | TGTGCCAGCAGCCAAGATCTAAAGAGCGGGAGCGGCATTCAGTACTTC
TRBJ1-1 | TRBV7-3 | . | . | CASSLPGMNTEAFF | TGTGCCAGCAGCTTACCAGGAATGAACACTGAAGCTTTCTTT
TRBJ2-5 | TRBV9 | . | TRBD1 | CASSLTTGVETQYF | TGTGCCAGCAGCCTAACGACAGGGGTCGAGACCCAGTACTTC
TRBJ2-7 | TRBV7-6 | . | TRBD2 | CASSLAQGTSGGHEQYF | TGTGCCAGCAGCTTAGCGCAAGGGACTAGCGGGGGTCACGAGCAGTACTTC
TRBJ1-1 | TRBV4-1 | . | . | CASSQEGGRMNTEAFF | TGCGCCAGCAGCCAAGAGGGGGGACGGATGAACACTGAAGCTTTCTTT
TRBJ2-1 | TRBV7-9 | few | . | CASRGGASVHNEQFF | TGTGCCAGCAGGGGTGGGGCTAGCGTCCACAATGAGCAGTTCTTC
TRBJ2-7 | TRBV14 | . | TRBD1 | CASHIERGLDRGFYEQYF | TGTGCCAGCCATATAGAAAGGGGTCTGGACAGGGGGTTCTACGAGCAGTACTTC
TRBJ1-2 | TRBV28 | . | . | CASSLVMQGTGVYGYTF | TGTGCCAGCAGTTTAGTGATGCAGGGAACGGGGGTCTATGGCTACACCTTC
TRBJ2-1 | TRBV29-1 | . | . | CSVESNEQFF | TGCAGCGTTGAGAGTAATGAGCAGTTCTTC
TRBJ1-1 | TRBV6-6 | . | . | CATFYRDTEAFF | TGTGCCACCTTCTATCGGGACACTGAGGCTTTCTTT
TRBJ2-5 | TRBV5-1 | . | . | CASSLVGETQYF | TGCGCCAGCAGCTTGGTGGGGGAGACCCAGTACTTC
TRBJ2-4 | TRBV30 | . | TRBD1 | CALAGTGKNIQYF | TGTGCCTTAGCCGGGACAGGCAAAAACATTCAGTACTTC
TRBJ2-7 | TRBV2 | . | . | CASKVSYEQYF | TGTGCCAGCAAGGTCAGCTACGAGCAGTACTTC
TRBJ1-2 | TRBV30 | . | TRBD1 | CAWSDRGWASYGYTF | TGTGCCTGGAGTGACAGGGGATGGGCTAGCTATGGCTACACCTTC
TRBJ1-1 | TRBV7-3 | . | . | CASSLNGRTANTEAFF | TGTGCCAGCAGCCTTAACGGCCGAACAGCGAACACTGAAGCTTTCTTT
TRBJ2-3 | TRBV7-9 | . | . | CASSFESSADTQYF | TGTGCCAGCAGCTTTGAGAGTAGCGCAGATACGCAGTATTTT
TRBJ1-4 | TRBV5-1 | . | . | CASSLDRGRGGKLFF | TGCGCCAGCAGCTTGGATAGGGGACGGGGTGGAAAACTGTTTTTT
TRBJ2-1 | TRBV18 | . | TRBD1 | CASSPPGQSYNEQFF | TGTGCCAGCTCACCACCGGGACAGTCCTACAATGAGCAGTTCTTC